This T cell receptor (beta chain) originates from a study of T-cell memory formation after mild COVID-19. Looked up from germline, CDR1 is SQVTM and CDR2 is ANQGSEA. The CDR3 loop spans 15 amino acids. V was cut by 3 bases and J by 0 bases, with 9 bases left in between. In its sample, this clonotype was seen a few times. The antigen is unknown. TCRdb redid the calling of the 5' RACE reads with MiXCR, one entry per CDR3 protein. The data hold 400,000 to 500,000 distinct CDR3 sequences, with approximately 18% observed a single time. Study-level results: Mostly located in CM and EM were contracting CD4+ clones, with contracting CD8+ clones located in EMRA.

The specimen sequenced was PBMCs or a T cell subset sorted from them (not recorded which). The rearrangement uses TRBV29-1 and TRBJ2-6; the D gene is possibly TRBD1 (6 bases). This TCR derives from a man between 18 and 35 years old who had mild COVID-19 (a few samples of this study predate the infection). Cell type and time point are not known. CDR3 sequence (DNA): TGCAGCGTTGACAGGGGAACCTCTGGGGCCAACGTCCTGACTTTC. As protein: CSVDRGTSGANVLTF.